The rows below give T cell receptor beta chains drawn from one sample of a study of follicular helper T cells after annual influenza vaccination. The repertoire was sequenced with immunoSEQ multiplex PCR; TCRdb's copy has only in-frame clones and lacks some. Among several thousand clones listed, 80% to 90% were seen once. The material sequenced was CXCR5+ CD38- circulating T follicular helper cells from blood, taken 7 days after influenza vaccination. The receptors come from an adult who received the influenza vaccine. Each CDR3 is given with its conserved first and last residue. A D gene is named only where the DNA matches it firmly. Clone size is given for some rows only: seen once, a few or many times, or a class if the clone is expanded.

.,TRBV4-2,TRBJ2-7,TRBD1,15,CASSEGQGGSYEQYF,TGTGCCAGCAGCGAGGGACAGGGGGGGTCCTACGAGCAGTACTTC
.,TRBV4-1,TRBJ2-6,.,17,CASSLGGGRSGANVLTF,TGCGCCAGCAGTCTGGGGGGCGGGCGCTCTGGGGCCAACGTCCTGACTTTC
.,TRBV18,TRBJ1-2,TRBD1,14,CASSETGVGYGYTF,TGTGCCAGCTCAGAAACAGGGGTCGGCTATGGCTACACCTTC
.,TRBV30,TRBJ1-3,.,13,CAWSVAGANTIYF,TGTGCCTGGAGTGTTGCAGGCGCCAACACCATATATTTT
.,TRBV9,TRBJ1-3,.,14,CASSVETAGNTIYF,TGTGCCAGCAGCGTAGAGACAGCTGGAAACACCATATATTTT
.,TRBV28,TRBJ1-2,.,14,CASSYVEVVYGYTF,TGTGCCAGCAGTTATGTGGAAGTGGTCTATGGCTACACCTTC
few,TRBV4-2,TRBJ1-5,.,14,CASSQEKEDQPQHF,TGTGCCAGCAGCCAAGAGAAGGAAGATCAGCCCCAGCATTTT
.,TRBV25-1,TRBJ1-2,TRBD1,17,CASSDSPGQGRRDGYTF,TGTGCCAGCAGTGATTCTCCGGGACAGGGGAGAAGAGATGGCTACACCTTC
.,TRBV7-2,TRBJ2-7,.,15,CASSPRVGQIEEQYF,TGTGCCAGCAGCCCAAGGGTTGGACAAATTGAGGAGCAGTACTTC
.,TRBV6-5,TRBJ1-1,TRBD1,13,CASSYSWDSEAFF,TGTGCCAGCAGTTACTCTTGGGACAGTGAAGCTTTCTTT
.,TRBV6-5,TRBJ2-7,.,13,CASTRDSIDEQYF,TGTGCCAGCACCAGGGACTCCATCGACGAGCAGTACTTC
.,TRBV2,TRBJ1-2,TRBD1,13,CASSKGTGNGYTF,TGTGCCAGCAGTAAAGGGACAGGCAATGGCTACACCTTC
.,TRBV19,TRBJ1-1,TRBD1,15,CASSARTGDHTEAFF,TGTGCCAGTAGTGCAAGGACAGGGGATCACACTGAAGCTTTCTTT
.,TRBV15,TRBJ2-7,.,13,CATSRFGEGEQYF,TGTGCCACCAGCAGATTCGGGGAAGGAGAGCAGTACTTC
.,TRBV6-5,TRBJ1-5,TRBD1,14,CASSRDRGNQPQHF,TGTGCCAGCAGTCGGGACAGGGGGAATCAGCCCCAGCATTTT
.,TRBV12-2,TRBJ2-3,.,16,CASRLGAGASTDTQYF,TGTGCAAGTCGCTTAGGGGCAGGGGCTAGCACAGATACGCAGTATTTT
.,TRBV15,TRBJ1-5,.,15,CATSETSISNQPQHF,TGTGCCACCAGCGAGACCAGTATTAGCAATCAGCCCCAGCATTTT
.,TRBV5-1,TRBJ2-1,TRBD2,15,CASKGSGGSYNEQFF,TGCGCCAGCAAGGGTAGCGGGGGCTCCTACAATGAGCAGTTCTTC
.,TRBV28,TRBJ2-5,.,12,CASTVGRGTQYF,TGTGCCAGCACTGTAGGCCGCGGGACCCAGTACTTC
.,TRBV5-1,TRBJ1-2,.,13,CASSLGGIYGYTF,TGCGCCAGCAGCTTGGGAGGGATCTATGGCTACACCTTC
.,TRBV19,TRBJ2-1,.,16,CASSIIGSGEYNEQFF,TGTGCCAGTAGTATAATCGGGTCGGGAGAGTACAATGAGCAGTTCTTC
.,TRBV7-2,TRBJ1-2,TRBD1,15,CASSFGVQGVYGYTF,TGTGCCAGCAGCTTCGGGGTACAGGGGGTCTATGGCTACACCTTC
.,TRBV28,TRBJ2-1,TRBD2,20,CASSGRGGRGFSSSYNEQFF,TGTGCCAGCAGTGGGAGAGGCGGGAGAGGATTCTCGAGCTCCTACAATGAGCAGTTCTTC
.,TRBV13,TRBJ2-7,.,15,CASSLGDPDSYEQYF,TGTGCCAGCAGCTTAGGTGATCCCGACTCCTACGAGCAGTACTTC
few,TRBV15,TRBJ1-1,.,15,CATSREGRPGAEAFF,TGTGCCACCAGCAGAGAAGGCAGGCCAGGCGCTGAAGCTTTCTTT
.,TRBV28,TRBJ2-7,.,12,CASSPGPYEQYF,TGTGCCAGCAGCCCCGGGCCCTACGAGCAGTACTTC
.,TRBV5-5,TRBJ1-6,TRBD1,15,CASSPRDRADSPLHF,TGTGCCAGCAGCCCTCGGGACAGGGCTGATTCACCCCTCCACTTT
once,TRBV27,TRBJ2-1,.,16,CASSSRTGVLYNEQFF,TGTGCCAGCAGTTCAAGAACGGGGGTACTGTACAATGAGCAGTTCTTC
.,TRBV29-1,TRBJ1-1,.,12,CSVEDGGTEAFF,TGCAGCGTTGAAGACGGGGGCACTGAAGCTTTCTTT
.,TRBV29-1,TRBJ2-1,.,8,CSANEQFF,TGCAGCGCCAATGAGCAGTTCTTC
few,TRBV28,TRBJ1-2,.,12,CASRQDIYGYTF,TGTGCCAGCAGACAAGACATCTATGGCTACACCTTC
once,TRBV6-6,TRBJ2-1,TRBD2,15,CASNLLAGVGNEQFF,TGTGCCAGCAACTTACTAGCGGGAGTGGGTAATGAGCAGTTCTTC
.,TRBV5-5,TRBJ1-5,TRBD1,14,CASSRRQGNQPQHF,TGTGCCAGCAGCCGGCGACAGGGTAATCAGCCCCAGCATTTT
.,TRBV7-2,TRBJ2-5,.,14,CASSRPTSGETQYF,TGTGCCAGCAGCCGCCCTACCTCCGGGGAGACCCAGTACTTC
.,TRBV5-6,TRBJ2-7,.,12,CASSSGYREQYF,TGTGCCAGCAGCTCGGGGTACCGCGAGCAGTACTTC
.,TRBV28,TRBJ2-1,TRBD2,15,CASSFPLAGGSEQFF,TGTGCCAGCAGTTTCCCGCTAGCGGGAGGAAGTGAGCAGTTCTTC
once,TRBV2,TRBJ2-3,.,17,CASSEWGHDISTDTQYF,TGTGCCAGCAGTGAATGGGGGCATGACATCAGCACAGATACGCAGTATTTT
.,TRBV9,TRBJ2-5,.,14,CASSPRTEKGSQYF,TGTGCCAGCAGCCCCCGGACGGAGAAAGGGAGCCAGTACTTC
once,TRBV14,TRBJ2-7,.,14,CASSLRVERSEQYF,TGTGCCAGCAGCCTCCGGGTGGAGAGGTCCGAGCAGTACTTC
.,TRBV7-7,TRBJ2-2,TRBD2,16,CASSLASSGRPGELFF,TGTGCCAGCAGCTTAGCCTCTAGCGGGAGACCCGGGGAGCTGTTTTTT
.,TRBV25-1,TRBJ2-1,.,13,CASSDSSYNEQFF,TGTGCCAGCAGTGATTCCTCCTACAATGAGCAGTTCTTC
.,TRBV7-7,TRBJ1-1,.,15,CASSPPRGANTEAFF,TGTGCTAGCAGCCCCCCACGAGGGGCGAACACTGAAGCTTTCTTT
once,TRBV18,TRBJ2-3,.,16,CASSPGSGSSTDTQYF,TGTGCCAGCTCACCAGGGTCAGGCTCTAGCACAGATACGCAGTATTTT
once,TRBV7-9,TRBJ1-3,TRBD1,15,CASSKQGASGNTIYF,TGTGCCAGCAGCAAACAGGGGGCCTCTGGAAACACCATATATTTT
once,TRBV28,TRBJ2-5,TRBD1,14,CASSLWDRGETQYF,TGTGCCAGCAGTTTATGGGACAGGGGAGAGACCCAGTACTTC
.,TRBV4-3,TRBJ1-3,.,15,CASSQDGGSGNTIYF,TGCGCCAGCAGCCAAGATGGCGGATCCGGAAACACCATATATTTT
.,TRBV5-1,TRBJ2-5,.,14,CASSQLPGQETQYF,TGCGCCAGCAGCCAGCTGCCAGGACAAGAGACCCAGTACTTC
.,TRBV7-2,TRBJ2-5,TRBD2,15,CASNLAGNFQETQYF,TGTGCCAGCAACCTAGCGGGAAACTTCCAAGAGACCCAGTACTTC
.,TRBV6-1,TRBJ2-5,.,15,CASPSQGGKQETQYF,TGTGCCAGCCCAAGCCAGGGGGGGAAACAAGAGACCCAGTACTTC
.,TRBV19,TRBJ2-5,.,13,CASSIGSRETQYF,TGTGCCAGTAGTATAGGCAGCAGAGAGACCCAGTACTTC
.,TRBV14,TRBJ2-7,.,13,CASSQAGALEQYF,TGTGCCAGCAGCCAAGCCGGGGCCCTCGAGCAGTACTTC
.,TRBV9,TRBJ2-6,.,17,CASSVARGSTGANVLTF,TGTGCCAGCAGCGTAGCTCGAGGGAGCACTGGGGCCAACGTCCTGACTTTC
.,TRBV2,TRBJ2-2,.,14,CASSDPGNTGELFF,TGTGCCAGCTCGGACCCAGGGAACACCGGGGAGCTGTTTTTT
few,TRBV11-1,TRBJ2-7,.,14,CASSLGPVSYEQYF,TGTGCCAGCAGCTTAGGTCCGGTCTCCTACGAGCAGTACTTC
once,TRBV5-5,TRBJ2-2,TRBD2,20,CASSLDLGASGGVRSGELFF,TGTGCCAGCAGCTTGGATCTCGGGGCTAGCGGGGGAGTAAGATCCGGGGAGCTGTTTTTT
few,TRBV19,TRBJ1-5,.,13,CASSTDARQPQHF,TGTGCCAGTAGTACCGACGCTCGTCAGCCCCAGCATTTT
.,TRBV2,TRBJ1-1,.,13,CASIEREYTEAFF,TGTGCCAGCATCGAGAGGGAGTACACTGAAGCTTTCTTT
.,TRBV5-1,TRBJ2-3,TRBD2,17,CASSRGLAGLNLDTQYF,TGCGCCAGCAGCCGGGGACTAGCGGGCCTGAATCTGGATACGCAGTATTTT
.,TRBV20-1,TRBJ1-1,.,11,CSAYTHTEAFF,TGCAGTGCTTATACGCACACTGAAGCTTTCTTT